These T cell receptor beta chains were read from a single sample in a study of blood T cell repertoires in COVID-19. The assay was immunoSEQ multiplex PCR, and TCRdb's table has in-frame clones only and misses some. The repertoire holds around 20,000 clones, with over 90% as singletons. The sample taken for sequencing was peripheral blood. The receptors were sampled from a woman aged 50 to 65 with active COVID-19. Both conserved end residues are part of each CDR3. Each record gives: V gene, clone size, J gene, D gene, CDR3 protein, CDR3 DNA. A D gene is named only where the DNA matches it firmly. Clone size is given for some rows only: seen once, a few or many times, or a class if the clone is expanded.

>TRBV6-5|.|TRBJ2-2|.
CASRLGWETGELFF
TGTGCCAGCCGACTAGGGTGGGAGACCGGGGAGCTGTTTTTT
>TRBV10-3|.|TRBJ2-2|TRBD1
CAISEGQGHGELFF
TGTGCCATCAGTGAAGGACAGGGGCACGGGGAGCTGTTTTTT
>TRBV7-9|.|TRBJ1-6|.
CASSLGGFSYSPLHF
TGTGCCAGCAGCTTAGGAGGGTTCAGTTATTCACCCCTCCACTTT
>TRBV9|.|TRBJ2-1|.
CASSVDPRGIGNEQFF
TGTGCCAGCAGCGTAGACCCTCGGGGGATAGGTAATGAGCAGTTCTTC
>TRBV10-2|.|TRBJ2-7|TRBD2
CASSGGLAGGPEEQYF
TGCGCCAGCAGTGGGGGACTAGCGGGAGGGCCGGAGGAGCAGTACTTC
>TRBV28|.|TRBJ2-1|.
CASTTQSGTNNEQFF
TGTGCCAGCACTACTCAATCGGGGACAAACAATGAGCAGTTCTTC
>TRBV6-5|.|TRBJ1-2|.
CASRDRTNYGYTF
TGTGCCAGCAGGGACAGAACTAACTATGGCTACACCTTC
>TRBV28|.|TRBJ2-7|.
CASSLTNRVYEQYF
TGTGCCAGCAGTTTAACGAACAGAGTCTACGAGCAGTACTTC
>TRBV19|.|TRBJ2-7|TRBD2
CASSIGAGLYYEQYF
TGTGCCAGTAGTATTGGAGCGGGACTTTACTACGAGCAGTACTTC
>TRBV6-5|once|TRBJ2-1|TRBD2
CASSSGTSSGEQFF
TGTGCCAGCAGCTCAGGGACTAGCAGTGGTGAGCAGTTCTTC
>TRBV5-6|.|TRBJ2-1|.
CASSPTTDFPSYNEQFF
TGTGCCAGCAGCCCAACGACAGACTTCCCCTCCTACAATGAGCAGTTCTTC
>TRBV11-2|.|TRBJ1-4|.
CASSRAARVDEKLFF
TGTGCCAGCAGCCGTGCGGCCAGGGTAGATGAAAAACTGTTTTTT
>TRBV6-5|.|TRBJ2-7|TRBD1
CASTGQHSYEQYF
TGTGCCAGCACGGGACAGCACTCCTACGAGCAGTACTTC
>TRBV12-3/TRBV12-4|.|TRBJ1-2|.
CASSFRPDGYTF
TGTGCCAGCAGTTTTCGCCCGGATGGCTACACCTTC
>TRBV29-1|.|TRBJ2-1|TRBD2
CSVEGGRSEQFF
TGCAGCGTTGAAGGCGGGAGGAGTGAGCAGTTCTTC